The clone carrying this T cell receptor beta chain has only one observation. Some clones are missing from TCRdb's copy, which holds only in-frame ones; the method was immunoSEQ multiplex PCR. The table records tens of thousands of clones, roughly 92% of them present only once. CDR3 size: 15 residues. Germline V gene data show CDR1 as LNHDA and CDR2 as SQIVND (reference sequence). The ends lost 7 bases at V and 11 bases at J; junction bases unmatched: 15. The sample comes from a study of T cell changes during pregnancy in multiple sclerosis. The sequence was collected from a female donor in good health, enrolled as a control in a pregnancy study. The J gene is TRBJ1-4, the V gene TRBV19, with TRBD1 identical over 8 bases. Sequenced here: CD4+ T cells from peripheral blood mononuclear cells, sampled in the second trimester of pregnancy. The DNA for the CDR3 is TGTGCCAGTACCCAGGGGGGACAGGCGAGTAGGAAACTGTTTTTT. Amino acids: CASTQGGQASRKLFF.